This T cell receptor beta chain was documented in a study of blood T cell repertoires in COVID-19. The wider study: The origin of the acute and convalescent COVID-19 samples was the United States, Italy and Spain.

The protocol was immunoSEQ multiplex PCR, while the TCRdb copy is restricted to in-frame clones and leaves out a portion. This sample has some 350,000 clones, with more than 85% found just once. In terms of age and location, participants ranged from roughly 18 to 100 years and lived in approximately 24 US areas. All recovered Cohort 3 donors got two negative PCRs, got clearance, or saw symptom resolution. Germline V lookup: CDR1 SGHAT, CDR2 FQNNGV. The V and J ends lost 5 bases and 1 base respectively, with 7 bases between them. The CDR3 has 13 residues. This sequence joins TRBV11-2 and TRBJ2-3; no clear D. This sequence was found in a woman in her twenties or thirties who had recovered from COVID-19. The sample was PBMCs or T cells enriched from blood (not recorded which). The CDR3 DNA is TGTGCCAGCAGCGGTCGGGGCACAGATACGCAGTATTTT. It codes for CASSGRGTDTQYF.